The following is a TCR beta chain sequence with its context. Its target is unknown. The data stem from a study of cytomegalovirus exposure and HLA in healthy donors. Findings and limits, study-wide: In vitro assays verified that a few CMV-associated chains recognized CMV antigens specifically.

This CDR3 contains 14 residues. The germline V gene has CDR1 MDHEN and CDR2 SYDVKM. V shed 6 bases, J shed 7 bases, and the junction held 7 bases outside the gene matches. Separate from the approximately 700-subject first cohort was the approximately 130-subject validation cohort, to which the donors belonged. Sequencing used immunoSEQ multiplex PCR; TCRdb keeps in-frame clones, though not all of them. The repertoire holds about 170,000 clones, with around 86% as singletons. The chain combines TRBV28 with TRBJ2-5, with 11 bases fitting TRBD1. This TCR was sampled from a young man in good health and CMV-seropositive. Material: PBMCs. The CDR3: CASSRPGQGGTQYF. DNA for the CDR3: TGTGCCAGCAGCCGGCCGGGACAGGGGGGGACCCAGTACTTC.